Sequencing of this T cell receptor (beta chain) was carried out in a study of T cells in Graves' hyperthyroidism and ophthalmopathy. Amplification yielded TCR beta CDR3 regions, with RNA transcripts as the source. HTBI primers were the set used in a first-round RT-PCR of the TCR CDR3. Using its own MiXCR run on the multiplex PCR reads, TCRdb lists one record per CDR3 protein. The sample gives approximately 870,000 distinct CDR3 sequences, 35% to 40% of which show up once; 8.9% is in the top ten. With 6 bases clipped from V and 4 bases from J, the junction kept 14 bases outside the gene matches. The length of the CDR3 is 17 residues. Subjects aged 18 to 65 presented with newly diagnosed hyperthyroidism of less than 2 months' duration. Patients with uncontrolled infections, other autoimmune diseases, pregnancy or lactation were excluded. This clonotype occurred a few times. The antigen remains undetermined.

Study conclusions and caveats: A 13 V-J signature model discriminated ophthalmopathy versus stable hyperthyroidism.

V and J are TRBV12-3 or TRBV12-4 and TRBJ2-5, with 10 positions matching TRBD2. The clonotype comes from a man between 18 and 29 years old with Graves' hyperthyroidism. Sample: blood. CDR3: CASSTTLASGSLETQYF. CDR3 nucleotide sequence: TGTGCCAGCAGCACCACCCTAGCTAGCGGGAGCTTAGAGACCCAGTACTTC.